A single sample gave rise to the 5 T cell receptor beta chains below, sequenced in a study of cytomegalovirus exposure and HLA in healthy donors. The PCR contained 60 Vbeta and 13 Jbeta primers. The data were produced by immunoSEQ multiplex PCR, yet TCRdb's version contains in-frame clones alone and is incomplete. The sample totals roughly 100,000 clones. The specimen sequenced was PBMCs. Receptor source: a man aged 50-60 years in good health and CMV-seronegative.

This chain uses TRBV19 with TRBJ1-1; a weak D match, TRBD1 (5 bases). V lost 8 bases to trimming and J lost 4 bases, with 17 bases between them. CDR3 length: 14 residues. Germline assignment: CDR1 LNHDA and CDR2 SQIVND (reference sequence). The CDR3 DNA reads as TGTGCCAGTTCGGCCTACTCAGGGCGCACTGAAGCTTTCTTT. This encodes CASSAYSGRTEAFF. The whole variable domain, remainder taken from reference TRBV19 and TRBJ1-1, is DGGITQSPKYLFRKEGQNVTLSCEQNLNHDAMYWYRQDPGQGLRLIYYSQIVNDFQKGDIAEGYSVSREKKESFPLTVTSAQKNPTAFYLCASSAYSGRTEAFFGQGTRLTVV.

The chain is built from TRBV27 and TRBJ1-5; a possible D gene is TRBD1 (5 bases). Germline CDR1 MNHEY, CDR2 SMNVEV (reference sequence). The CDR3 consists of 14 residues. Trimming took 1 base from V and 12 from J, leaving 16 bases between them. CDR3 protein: CASSLYFGGGGQHF. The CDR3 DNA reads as TGTGCCAGCAGTTTATATTTCGGGGGGGGTGGCCAGCATTTT.

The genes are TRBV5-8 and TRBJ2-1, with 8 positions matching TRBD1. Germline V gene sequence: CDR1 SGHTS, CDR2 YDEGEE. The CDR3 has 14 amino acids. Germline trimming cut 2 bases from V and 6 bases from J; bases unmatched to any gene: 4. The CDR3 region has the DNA TGTGCCAGCAGCTTTGGGACAGGCGGCAATGAGCAGTTCTTC. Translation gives CASSFGTGGNEQFF.

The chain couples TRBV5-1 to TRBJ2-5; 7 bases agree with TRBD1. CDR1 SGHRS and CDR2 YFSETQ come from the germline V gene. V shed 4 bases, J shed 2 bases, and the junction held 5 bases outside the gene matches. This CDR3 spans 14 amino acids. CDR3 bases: TGCGCCAGCAGCAGGGACAGTAGACAAGAGACCCAGTACTTC. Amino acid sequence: CASSRDSRQETQYF.

The CDR3 is CASSPRDRSTDTQYF. The CDR3 DNA reads as TGCGCCAGCAGCCCCAGGGACAGAAGCACAGATACGCAGTATTTT. The chain is built from TRBV4-1 and TRBJ2-3; 7 bases map to TRBD1. V lost 4 bases and J lost 0; bases outside the gene matches: 4. Germline CDR1 MGHRA, CDR2 YSYEKL. This CDR3 comprises 15 residues.